The rows below give T cell receptor beta chains drawn from one sample of a study of spatial heterogeneity in lung cancer. TCRdb fed the 5' RACE reads into MiXCR, producing one record per CDR3 protein. The repertoire holds 45,000 to 55,000 distinct CDR3 sequences, with roughly 5% as singletons. This sample comprised PBMCs, obtained at surgery. Receptors originate from a male donor with early-stage non-small cell lung cancer. Both conserved end residues are part of each CDR3. D genes are given only for firm matches. Size is omitted from some rows. Given values are once, few, many or a class for expanded clones.

>TRBV5-1|NA|TRBD2|TRBJ2-5
CASTTAGGQETQYF
TGCGCCAGCACCACAGCGGGAGGACAAGAGACCCAGTACTTC
>TRBV6-2/TRBV6-3|many|NA|TRBJ2-7
CASSYSGRGYEQYF
TGTGCCAGCAGTTACTCCGGCAGGGGATACGAGCAGTACTTC
>TRBV4-3|many|NA|TRBJ1-1
CASSRGGRQNTEAFF
TGCGCCAGCAGCCGCGGGGGACGGCAGAACACTGAAGCTTTCTTT
>TRBV12-3/TRBV12-4|many|NA|TRBJ2-3
CASITEGGEQYF
TGTGCCAGCATCACAGAAGGGGGGGAGCAGTATTTT
>TRBV7-8|many|TRBD1|TRBJ2-5
CASSTRQGAGETQYF
TGTGCCAGCAGCACTCGACAGGGGGCGGGAGAGACCCAGTACTTC
>TRBV18|NA|NA|TRBJ2-7
CASLPTPGAEQYF
TGTGCCAGCTTACCTACTCCAGGAGCCGAGCAGTACTTC
>TRBV12-3/TRBV12-4|many|TRBD2|TRBJ2-3
CASSFTSGSSDTQYF
TGTGCCAGCAGTTTCACGAGCGGGAGCTCAGATACGCAGTATTTT
>TRBV7-7|many|NA|TRBJ2-1
CASSFSASNEQFF
TGTGCCAGCAGCTTTTCTGCGTCCAATGAGCAGTTCTTC
>TRBV20-1|many|NA|TRBJ2-7
CSARETLSNEQYF
TGCAGTGCGAGGGAGACCCTAAGTAACGAGCAGTACTTC
>TRBV7-9|NA|NA|TRBJ2-3
CASSLAGGARDTQYF
TGTGCCAGCAGCTTAGCAGGAGGGGCTCGAGATACGCAGTATTTT
>TRBV12-3/TRBV12-4|many|NA|TRBJ2-5
CASSLQGQETQYF
TGTGCCAGCAGTTTACAGGGCCAAGAGACCCAGTACTTC
>TRBV2|many|NA|TRBJ2-3
CASSADLGGTQYF
TGTGCCAGCAGTGCTGACCTCGGCGGTACGCAGTATTTT
>TRBV27|NA|NA|TRBJ2-7
CASSLRVRDEQYF
TGTGCCAGCAGTTTACGGGTGAGGGACGAGCAGTACTTC
>TRBV13|many|NA|TRBJ1-1
CASSIGLLNTEAFF
TGTGCCAGCAGTATCGGACTGCTGAACACTGAAGCTTTCTTT
>TRBV20-1|many|TRBD2|TRBJ2-1
CSARDYGTSGREAEQFF
TGCAGTGCTAGAGATTACGGGACTAGCGGGAGGGAAGCTGAGCAGTTCTTC
>TRBV20-1|NA|NA|TRBJ1-3
CSVKQSRRADTIYF
TGCAGTGTCAAACAGAGTCGCCGGGCAGACACCATATATTTT
>TRBV20-1|NA|TRBD1|TRBJ2-6
CSARGTDSGANVLTF
TGCAGTGCCAGAGGGACAGACTCTGGGGCCAACGTCCTGACTTTC
>TRBV19|many|NA|TRBJ2-1
CASSFGPQSNEQFF
TGTGCCAGTAGTTTTGGACCCCAAAGCAATGAGCAGTTCTTC
>TRBV12-3/TRBV12-4|many|NA|TRBJ1-2
CASSPTGSRGGYTF
TGTGCCAGCAGTCCTACAGGGTCTCGGGGTGGCTACACCTTC
>TRBV7-2|many|TRBD2|TRBJ2-7
CASSLTSGFSYEQYF
TGTGCCAGCAGCCTAACTAGCGGATTCTCCTACGAGCAGTACTTC
>TRBV5-4|many|TRBD1|TRBJ2-1
CASSLGTGVDLSYNEQFF
TGTGCCAGCAGCTTGGGGACAGGGGTGGACTTATCCTACAATGAGCAGTTCTTC
>TRBV15|many|NA|TRBJ2-7
CATSRDRGNYVYEQYF
TGTGCCACCAGCAGAGATCGGGGGAACTATGTGTACGAGCAGTACTTC
>TRBV7-9|many|NA|TRBJ2-5
CASSFATGYETQYF
TGTGCCAGCAGCTTCGCTACGGGATACGAGACCCAGTACTTC
>TRBV2|many|NA|TRBJ1-6
CASSAVKRNSPLHF
TGTGCCAGCAGCGCGGTCAAAAGGAATTCACCCCTCCACTTT
>TRBV27|many|NA|TRBJ1-6
CASSSRGRINSPLHF
TGTGCCAGCAGTTCCCGGGGGCGGATTAATTCACCCCTCCACTTT
>TRBV9|few|TRBD2|TRBJ2-1
CASSVVSTSGLAEQFF
TGTGCCAGCAGCGTAGTATCGACTAGCGGACTGGCTGAGCAGTTCTTC
>TRBV10-3|many|NA|TRBJ1-1
CAISEPGRDTEAFF
TGTGCCATCAGTGAGCCGGGTAGGGACACTGAAGCTTTCTTT
>TRBV6-6|many|NA|TRBJ2-3
CASSLPFASDTQYF
TGTGCCAGCAGCCTTCCTTTCGCTTCAGATACGCAGTATTTT
>TRBV7-9|many|NA|TRBJ2-7
CASSLDLAGRDEQYF
TGTGCCAGCAGCTTAGATCTGGCAGGGCGGGACGAGCAGTACTTC
>TRBV24-1|many|NA|TRBJ1-2
CATSDPPGAAMYF
TGTGCCACCAGTGATCCTCCGGGGGCAGCTATGTATTTC
>TRBV5-1|many|NA|TRBJ2-5
CASKGAGQETQYF
TGCGCCAGCAAAGGGGCAGGGCAAGAGACCCAGTACTTC
>TRBV7-2|many|NA|TRBJ2-7
CASSNRGPYEQYF
TGTGCCAGCAGCAATCGAGGGCCATACGAGCAGTACTTC
>TRBV12-3/TRBV12-4|many|TRBD1|TRBJ1-4
CASSSGQGLNEKLFF
TGTGCCAGCAGTTCAGGACAGGGGCTTAATGAAAAACTGTTTTTT
>TRBV5-6|many|TRBD2|TRBJ2-5
CASSSRRRLAGFQETQYF
TGTGCCAGCAGCTCCCGGAGGAGGCTAGCGGGCTTCCAAGAGACCCAGTACTTC
>TRBV20-1|many|NA|TRBJ1-2
CSARDSRVSYGYTF
TGCAGTGCTAGAGATAGTCGGGTTTCCTATGGCTACACCTTC
>TRBV15|many|TRBD2|TRBJ2-2
CATSREVAGSVGELFF
TGTGCCACCAGCAGAGAGGTAGCGGGATCGGTCGGGGAGCTGTTTTTT
>TRBV9|many|TRBD2|TRBJ2-3
CASSVSAGASDTQYF
TGTGCCAGCAGCGTAAGTGCGGGAGCATCCGATACGCAGTATTTT
>TRBV7-3|many|NA|TRBJ2-2
CASSSNSAGELFF
TGTGCCAGCAGCTCCAACTCGGCCGGGGAGCTGTTTTTT
>TRBV6-2/TRBV6-3|many|NA|TRBJ2-4
CASRSGFTKNIQYF
TGTGCCAGCAGGTCAGGGTTCACCAAAAACATTCAGTACTTC
>TRBV12-3/TRBV12-4|many|TRBD2|TRBJ2-1
CASSSPTTSGRLHEQFF
TGTGCCAGCAGTTCCCCCACGACTAGCGGGAGACTCCATGAGCAGTTCTTC
>TRBV4-2|NA|NA|TRBJ2-6
CASSQNRPSGANVLTF
TGTGCCAGCAGCCAAAACAGGCCCTCTGGGGCCAACGTCCTGACTTTC
>TRBV20-1|many|TRBD2|TRBJ2-5
CSATGAGGHQETQYF
TGCAGTGCTACTGGAGCGGGAGGGCACCAAGAGACCCAGTACTTC
>TRBV9|many|NA|TRBJ2-6
CASSVIAGANVLTF
TGTGCCAGCAGCGTAATTGCTGGGGCCAACGTCCTGACTTTC
>TRBV5-1|many|NA|TRBJ2-7
CASSLDLSYEQYF
TGCGCCAGCAGCTTAGATCTGTCCTACGAGCAGTACTTC
>TRBV7-2|many|TRBD2|TRBJ2-7
CASSLSAGADEQYF
TGTGCCAGCAGCTTATCGGCGGGAGCGGATGAGCAGTACTTC
>TRBV6-1|many|NA|TRBJ1-1
CASSAGVGAAFF
TGTGCCAGCAGTGCCGGGGTAGGGGCTGCTTTCTTT
>TRBV7-2|many|NA|TRBJ2-7
CASSLAPGHSSYEQYF
TGTGCCAGCAGCTTAGCGCCGGGCCATAGCTCCTACGAGCAGTACTTC
>TRBV20-1|many|NA|TRBJ1-5
CSARGRGYNQPQHF
TGCAGTGCTAGAGGACGGGGCTACAATCAGCCCCAGCATTTT
>TRBV11-3|many|NA|TRBJ2-5
CASMALQETQYF
TGTGCCAGCATGGCGCTGCAAGAGACCCAGTACTTC